This T cell receptor (beta chain) was profiled in a study of beta chain features in type 1 diabetes. The whole isolated RNA underwent reverse transcription, so sequencing captured expressed TCRB transcripts. Using immunoSEQ multiplex PCR, the repertoire was profiled, and TCRdb retains in-frame clones only, with some absent. The table shows 310,000 or so clones, with 11% occurring only once. Regarding this clone: No antigen is known for it.

Whole-study findings and limits: Any HLA type influence on TCRB rearrangement was left unresolved here.

It was via CD45RO/CCR7/CD25/CD127/CD95/CD27 that CD4+ naive, central memory, regulatory and stem cell-like memory cells were sorted. This receptor was identified in a woman in her 30s in good health. Source material: naive CD4+ T cells from blood.

As DNA, the CDR3 is TGTGCCAGCAGCTACAGGGAAACAGATACGCAGTATTTT. Translating gives CASSYRETDTQYF. The chain uses TRBV21-1 and TRBJ2-3; the D segment call TRBD1 is taken from the table without a DNA check. TRBV21-1 has pseudogene status. CDR3 length equals 13 residues.